These T cell receptor beta chains were read from a single sample in a study of T cells in Graves' hyperthyroidism and ophthalmopathy. One entry per CDR3 protein, called by TCRdb with MiXCR from the multiplex PCR reads. The table lists around 600,000 distinct CDR3 sequences, 13% to 15% of them singletons. The material sequenced was blood. The receptors here all came from a woman in her 50s with Graves' ophthalmopathy. Both conserved end residues are part of each CDR3. Clone sizes are given selectively: once, few, many, or a class where the clone is expanded.

>TRBV7-3|TRBJ2-1|many
CASSHPPGTPKNEQFF
>TRBV7-2|TRBJ2-7|many
CASSKRQGKYYEQYF
>TRBV6-1|TRBJ2-3|-
CASRIGVSSTDTQYF
>TRBV29-1|TRBJ1-6|-
CSVDKGQGYSPLHF
>TRBV5-1|TRBJ2-1|many
CASSISPGQADNEQFF
>TRBV5-1|TRBJ2-2|-
CATRGAVNTGELFF
>TRBV7-8|TRBJ2-7|-
CASSQGTTDEQYF
>TRBV5-1|TRBJ1-5|few
CASTEGWGDQPQHF
>TRBV15|TRBJ2-5|-
CATSARGSGNQETQYF
>TRBV7-2|TRBJ2-3|many
CASSLLRAGTDTQYF
>TRBV3-1|TRBJ2-5|many
CASSPPLGREPQETQYF
>TRBV27|TRBJ2-3|many
CASSSRAGVSTDTQYF
>TRBV7-9|TRBJ2-5|-
CASSLKGWEETQYF
>TRBV7-8|TRBJ2-7|-
CASSASSGGSYEQYF
>TRBV7-9|TRBJ2-3|many
CASSLRVPDTQYF
>TRBV7-9|TRBJ2-7|many
CASSSTSEQYF
>TRBV7-6|TRBJ2-7|-
CASSPGQGIAEQYF
>TRBV30|TRBJ1-6|many
CAWRVGSPLHF
>TRBV7-3|TRBJ2-1|many
CASSLVAGGEAEQFF
>TRBV7-2|TRBJ2-7|many
CASSSFSGSGSYEQYF
>TRBV18|TRBJ2-5|many
CASSPLSSGSRETQYF
>TRBV25-1|TRBJ2-7|-
CASAWTEYEQYF
>TRBV29-1|TRBJ2-1|many
CSVEALRGDYNEQFF
>TRBV28|TRBJ1-4|many
CASKQGGTNEKLFF
>TRBV28|TRBJ2-6|many
CASTASGRALGGANVLTF
>TRBV7-2|TRBJ2-5|many
CASSLYGVGETQYF
>TRBV12-3/TRBV12-4|TRBJ2-2|few
CASSFRRQQKTNTGELFF
>TRBV7-9|TRBJ2-1|many
CASSPKGATGGSGQFF
>TRBV7-9|TRBJ1-5|-
CASSPSAGQSNQPQHF
>TRBV24-1|TRBJ2-3|many
CATSDPPGLAGSDTQYF
>TRBV27|TRBJ2-5|many
CAGSSIYGLAGGPLQETQYF
>TRBV7-2|TRBJ2-3|many
CASSPAYRVTDTQYF
>TRBV28|TRBJ2-2|-
CVSSLRGSTGELFF
>TRBV12-3/TRBV12-4|TRBJ1-1|many
CATRTGGTEAFF
>TRBV5-5|TRBJ2-1|many
CASSFPDAHNEQFF
>TRBV4-3|TRBJ2-1|few
CASSQLFGTSSYNEQFF
>TRBV4-2|TRBJ2-7|few
CASSQDLRVALQYYEQYF
>TRBV7-8|TRBJ1-1|many
CASSLRDWRTNTEAFF
>TRBV25-1|TRBJ2-1|few
CASSEPLQGPSYNEQFF
>TRBV10-3|TRBJ2-2|-
CAISGLAWPQAGELFF
>TRBV5-4|TRBJ2-1|-
CASSRSGNPYNEQFF
>TRBV28|TRBJ1-2|few
CASSLLGGVNYGYTF
>TRBV3-1|TRBJ1-4|few
CASSQESRTGATNEKLFF
>TRBV24-1|TRBJ2-7|many
CATSDTLAREQYF
>TRBV3-1|TRBJ2-2|few
CASSKDPQKAYTGELFF
>TRBV11-3|TRBJ2-1|few
CASSSPGTAYNEQFF
>TRBV19|TRBJ2-5|many
CASSIPPEAGGRETQYF